These 32 T cell receptor beta chains originate from one sample sequenced in a study of T cells after posttransplantation cyclophosphamide. Assay used: immunoSEQ multiplex PCR; TCRdb lists only in-frame clones, some missing. Of around 50,000 clones detected, 92% appear once; the ten largest clones hold around 3.1%. Sequencing was performed on PBMCs. These receptors originate from a woman aged 45 to 65 in good health and a related stem cell transplant donor.

The chain joins TRBV2 to TRBJ2-7; D ambiguous. This CDR3 region has 10 residues. V shed 6 bases and J shed 6 bases, with 6 bases lying between them. Germline V gene sequence: CDR1 SNHLY, CDR2 FYNNEI. The CDR3 bases are TGTGCCAGCAGACCTATCGAGCAGTACTTC. Translation gives CASRPIEQYF.

The chain joins TRBV9 to TRBJ2-1; 10 bases agree with TRBD1. Unmatched junction bases numbered 3, after V lost 2 bases and J lost 4 bases. The CDR3 runs 15 residues. Germline V CDR1 and CDR2: SGDLS, YYNGEE. For the CDR3, the DNA is TGTGCCAGCAGCGTCCCGGGACAGGGGTACAATGAGCAGTTCTTC. This encodes CASSVPGQGYNEQFF.

The chain has TRBV11-2 and TRBJ1-1; D perhaps matches TRBD1 (5 bases). This CDR3 is built from 15 residues. Germline values: CDR1 SGHAT, CDR2 FQNNGV. Trimming took 4 bases from V and 4 from J, leaving 16 bases between them. The CDR3 bases are TGTGCCAGCAGCTCCGGAAGCGGGGCTACCACTGAAGCTTTCTTT. Amino acids: CASSSGSGATTEAFF.

The V and J genes are TRBV25-1 and TRBJ1-6; 7 bases match TRBD1. From germline, CDR1 is MGHDK and CDR2 SYGVNS. The CDR3 is 15 residues long. This CDR3 reads CASQGGEGQHSPLHF. CDR3 coding DNA: TGTGCAAGTCAAGGGGGAGAGGGACAGCATTCACCCCTCCACTTT. Drawing the rest from reference TRBV25-1 and TRBJ1-6, the complete variable domain is EADIYQTPRYLVIGTGKKITLECSQTMGHDKMYWYQQDPGMELHLIHYSYGVNSTEKGDLSSESTVSRIRTEHFPLTLESARPSHTSQYLCASQGGEGQHSPLHFGNGTRLTVT.

The rearrangement joins TRBV27 to TRBJ1-5, with a possible D match to TRBD1 (5 bases). This CDR3 has 13 amino acids. The germline V gene has CDR1 MNHEY and CDR2 SMNVEV (reference sequence). Trimming removed 5 bases from V and 7 bases from J, with 12 bases in between. The CDR3 DNA sequence: TGTGCCAGCAGTGAGCAGGGCCGGCAGCCCCAGCATTTT. Its protein is CASSEQGRQPQHF.

The rearrangement links TRBV19 to TRBJ1-1, with D tentatively TRBD1 (5 bases). The CDR3 has 14 residues. From germline, CDR1 is LNHDA and CDR2 SQIVND (reference sequence). The ends were cut back, 3 bases at V and 9 bases at J, with 17 bases in the middle. The CDR3: CASSMGLGQGQAFF. As DNA, the CDR3 is TGTGCCAGTAGTATGGGGCTAGGGCAGGGTCAAGCTTTCTTT. The complete variable domain, with remaining parts taken from reference TRBV19 and TRBJ1-1, reads DGGITQSPKYLFRKEGQNVTLSCEQNLNHDAMYWYRQDPGQGLRLIYYSQIVNDFQKGDIAEGYSVSREKKESFPLTVTSAQKNPTAFYLCASSMGLGQGQAFFGQGTRLTVV.

The chain has TRBV19 and TRBJ1-1; 8 bases line up with TRBD1. J lost 3 bases, V lost 5 bases, and 8 bases had no gene match. Germline V gene sequence: CDR1 LNHDA, CDR2 SQIVND (reference sequence). This CDR3 region has 15 residues. CDR3 bases: TGTGCCAGTAGTGAGGGGCAGGGGGCTTACACTGAAGCTTTCTTT. Amino acids: CASSEGQGAYTEAFF.

This clone was seen more than once but under ten times. This chain links TRBV19 with TRBJ2-7; the D is unclear. Trimming shortened V by 6 bases and J by 7 bases, and 19 bases separated the two germline ends. CDR3 length: 14 amino acids. Germline lookup yields CDR1 LNHDA and CDR2 SQIVND (reference sequence). CDR3 loop: CASSPSASHGEQYF. CDR3 DNA sequence: TGTGCCAGTAGCCCCTCAGCCTCCCACGGGGAGCAGTACTTC. Together with reference TRBV19 and TRBJ2-7, the CDR3 gives the full variable domain: DGGITQSPKYLFRKEGQNVTLSCEQNLNHDAMYWYRQDPGQGLRLIYYSQIVNDFQKGDIAEGYSVSREKKESFPLTVTSAQKNPTAFYLCASSPSASHGEQYFGPGTRLTVT.

This sequence joins TRBV19 and TRBJ1-6; 7 nucleotides match TRBD1. V gave up 5 bases and J gave up 5 bases; unmatched junction bases: 15. Germline V gives CDR1 LNHDA, CDR2 SQIVND (reference sequence). CDR3 length: 18 amino acids. As DNA, the CDR3 is TGTGCCAGTAGTCGATTAAGGGGGCGCGGGGTGGATAATTCACCCCTCCACTTT. Translating gives CASSRLRGRGVDNSPLHF.

This chain connects TRBV28 to TRBJ1-1; TRBD1 might be the D (5 bases). V was clipped by 2 bases and J by 1 base, with 11 bases between them. CDR1 is MDHEN, CDR2 SYDVKM, per germline. This CDR3 has 15 amino acids. CDR3 in DNA: TGTGCCAGCAGTTTACGCGAAGGGGAGAACACTGAAGCTTTCTTT. As protein: CASSLREGENTEAFF.

J is TRBJ2-7 and V is TRBV11-1, with 8 bases matching TRBD1. Germline V gene sequence: CDR1 SGHAT, CDR2 FQDESV (reference sequence). V lost 5 bases to trimming and J lost 2 bases; unmatched junction nucleotides: 8. The CDR3 is 15 residues long. CDR3 coding DNA: TGTGCCAGCAGCCGACCCGGGACAGGCGCCTACGAGCAGTACTTC. Amino acids: CASSRPGTGAYEQYF.

This sequence joins TRBV15 and TRBJ1-1; 9 positions match TRBD1. V gave up 8 bases and J gave up 1 base; unmatched junction bases: 2. The CDR3 totals 13 residues. Germline CDR1 reads LNHNV; CDR2 reads YYDKDF (reference sequence). CDR3 nucleotide sequence: TGTGCCACCTTGGACAGGGGGAACACTGAAGCTTTCTTT. Its protein product is CATLDRGNTEAFF.

The CDR3 nucleotides read TGTGCCAGCAGTGAACTGACAGGTGGAAGTCAGCCCCAGCATTTT. Its protein product is CASSELTGGSQPQHF. The chain uses TRBV2 and TRBJ1-5, with TRBD1 as a possible D gene (6 bases). V dropped 2 bases and J dropped 6 bases, with 14 bases sitting between them. This CDR3 has 15 amino acids. Germline values: CDR1 SNHLY, CDR2 FYNNEI.

V and J are TRBV5-1 and TRBJ1-6; 10 positions agree with TRBD1. Germline assignment: CDR1 SGHRS and CDR2 YFSETQ. The CDR3 runs to 17 residues. V was pared by 0 bases and J by 7 bases, with 7 bases of the junction left unmatched. The CDR3 bases are TGCGCCAGCAGCTTGGTTGGGACAGGGGATTCCAATTCACCCCTCCACTTT. Protein product: CASSLVGTGDSNSPLHF.

J is TRBJ1-1 and V is TRBV9; TRBD1 might be the D (6 bases). Germline assignment: CDR1 SGDLS and CDR2 YYNGEE. This CDR3 comprises 14 residues. V shed 0 bases and J shed 1 base, with 7 bases lying between them. The CDR3, as DNA: TGTGCCAGCAGCGTAGTGGACAGGAACACTGAAGCTTTCTTT. Residues: CASSVVDRNTEAFF.

Comment on this clone: One end of the junction varies from germline; a read error may be responsible. This specimen includes other DNA sequences encoding the same CDR3. The chain uses TRBV11-2 and TRBJ1-6, with D possibly TRBD1 on 6 matching bases. The CDR3 is 17 residues long. Germline V gene sequence: CDR1 SGHAT, CDR2 FQNNGV. The CDR3 protein is CASSLDRGGSYNSPLHF. The CDR3 DNA reads as TGTGCCAGCAGCTTAGATCGCGGGGGCTCCTATAATTCCCCCCTCCACTTT. The whole variable domain, remainder taken from reference TRBV11-2 and TRBJ1-6, is EAGVAQSPRYKIIEKRQSVAFWCNPISGHATLYWYQQILGQGPKLLIQFQNNGVVDDSQLPKDRFSAERLKGVDSTLKIQPAKLEDSAVYLCASSLDRGGSYNSPLHFGNGTRLTVT.

V and J are TRBV7-8 and TRBJ1-2; D gene uncertain. Trimming stripped 4 bases from V and 5 bases from J, with 20 bases between. This CDR3 has 16 residues. Germline loops: CDR1 SGHVS, CDR2 FQNEAQ. The chain's CDR3 is CASSSQDPGLSYGYTF. The CDR3 DNA is TGTGCCAGCAGCTCCCAAGACCCGGGTTTGAGTTATGGCTACACCTTC.

The gene calls are TRBV4-1 and TRBJ2-7; perhaps TRBD1 as D (6 bases). V was trimmed by 0 bases and J by 3 bases, leaving 9 bases between them. The CDR3 loop spans 14 amino acids. Germline V gene lookup returns CDR1 MGHRA and CDR2 YSYEKL. This CDR3 is CASSQEEGGYEQYF. The DNA for the CDR3 is TGCGCCAGCAGCCAAGAGGAAGGGGGCTACGAGCAGTACTTC.

V usage is TRBV5-1 and J usage is TRBJ1-1; no clear D gene. With 1 base removed from V and 10 bases from J, the gap between germline ends came to 14 bases. The CDR3 has 13 amino acids. Germline V gene lookup returns CDR1 SGHRS and CDR2 YFSETQ. Here the CDR3 reads CASSLHKNEPAFF. The CDR3 DNA sequence: TGCGCCAGCAGCTTGCATAAAAATGAGCCAGCTTTCTTT.

V gene TRBV7-8 combines with J gene TRBJ1-3; tentatively, D is TRBD1 (6 bases). The CDR3 contains 18 residues. V gave up 1 base and J gave up 0 bases, with 16 bases separating them. The germline CDR1 and CDR2 sequences are SGHVS and FQNEAQ. DNA of the CDR3: TGTGCCAGCAGCTTAGTTTCCGGGGGGCCTCCCTCTGGAAACACCATATATTTT. This codes for CASSLVSGGPPSGNTIYF. Based on the CDR3 plus reference TRBV7-8 and TRBJ1-3, the full variable domain is GAGVSQSPRYKVAKRGQDVALRCDPISGHVSLFWYQQALGQGPEFLTYFQNEAQLDKSGLPSDRFFAERPEGSVSTLKIQRTQQEDSAVYLCASSLVSGGPPSGNTIYFGEGSWLTVV.

CDR3 in DNA: TGTGCCAGCAGTCCGTCTCGGACAGGGTTTGAGACCCAGTACTTC. Residues: CASSPSRTGFETQYF. The chain uses TRBV28 and TRBJ2-5, with TRBD1 matching 8 bases. Trimming removed 5 bases from V and 5 bases from J; junction bases left unmatched: 10. The V gene's germline CDR1 is MDHEN and CDR2 SYDVKM. This CDR3 region has 15 residues.

The gene calls are TRBV6-6 and TRBJ2-1; TRBD2 aligns across 12 bases. V was clipped by 5 bases and J by 9 bases; unmatched bases: 8. The germline CDR1 and CDR2 sequences are MNHNY and SVGAGI (reference sequence). This CDR3 is 15 amino acids long. This CDR3 reads CASSPLLAGGGEQFF. DNA of the CDR3: TGTGCCAGCAGTCCCCTCCTAGCGGGAGGGGGTGAGCAGTTCTTC.

V and J are TRBV25-1 and TRBJ1-1; no firm D call. The CDR3 is 13 residues long. The germline V gene has CDR1 MGHDK and CDR2 SYGVNS. Trimming cost V 8 bases and J 0 bases, with 10 bases left between them. Written as DNA, the CDR3 is TGTGCCAGCGGAGGACCAGTGAACACTGAAGCTTTCTTT. This translates into CASGGPVNTEAFF.

This rearrangement joins TRBV19 to TRBJ2-2; D is possibly TRBD2 (6 bases). CDR1 is LNHDA, CDR2 SQIVND, per germline (reference sequence). CDR3 length: 15 residues. The ends were cut back, 6 bases at V and 7 bases at J, with 18 bases in the middle. CDR3 sequence reads: CASSRTRGMGGELFF. In DNA, the CDR3 is TGTGCCAGTAGCCGCACACGGGGGATGGGCGGGGAGCTGTTTTTT.

The J gene is TRBJ2-2, the V gene TRBV5-1; possible D gene TRBD1, 6 bases. V was cut by 3 bases and J by 0 bases, with 9 bases left in between. In germline, CDR1 is SGHRS, CDR2 YFSETQ. This CDR3 spans 15 amino acids. CDR3 region: CASSSGTTNTGELFF. As DNA, the CDR3 is TGCGCCAGCAGCTCCGGGACAACGAACACCGGGGAGCTGTTTTTT. The full variable domain, rest sourced from reference TRBV5-1 and TRBJ2-2, is KAGVTQTPRYLIKTRGQQVTLSCSPISGHRSVSWYQQTPGQGLQFLFEYFSETQRNKGNFPGRFSGRQFSNSRSEMNVSTLELGDSALYLCASSSGTTNTGELFFGEGSRLTVL.

The V gene is TRBV19, the J gene TRBJ1-6, with 7 bases identical to TRBD1. Germline V gene lookup returns CDR1 LNHDA and CDR2 SQIVND (reference sequence). This CDR3 is built from 14 residues. V shed 3 bases, J shed 8 bases, and the junction held 4 bases outside the gene matches. The CDR3: CASSIGTEDSPLHF. CDR3 DNA sequence: TGTGCCAGTAGTATCGGGACAGAGGATTCACCCCTCCACTTT.

This clone was found once. The rearrangement uses TRBV7-6 and TRBJ2-1; TRBD2 aligns across 10 bases. V trimming: 1 base; J trimming: 6 bases; junction bases outside the gene matches: 6. CDR1 is SGHVS and CDR2 is FNYEAQ in the germline V gene. There are 16 residues in the CDR3. The CDR3 DNA reads TGTGCCAGCAGCTTAGGAACGGGACTAGCGATCAATGAGCAGTTCTTC. It encodes CASSLGTGLAINEQFF.

The rearrangement joins TRBV5-1 to TRBJ1-5, with D unclear. Looked up from germline, CDR1 is SGHRS and CDR2 is YFSETQ. CDR3 size: 15 residues. Trimming cost V 0 bases and J 4 bases, with 11 bases left between them. The CDR3 DNA follows: TGCGCCAGCAGCTTGGAAGATCCGGGTAATCAGCCCCAGCATTTT. Its protein is CASSLEDPGNQPQHF.

V gene TRBV5-6 combines with J gene TRBJ1-5, with D tentatively TRBD1 (5 bases). The CDR3 totals 16 residues. Germline CDR1 SGHDT, CDR2 YYEEEE. Deletions cut 0 bases from V and 1 base from J, with 11 bases between. The CDR3 DNA reads TGTGCCAGCAGCTTGGCGGGTAGGGGCAGCAATCAGCCCCAGCATTTT. This sequence encodes CASSLAGRGSNQPQHF.

The genes are TRBV10-1 and TRBJ1-2; the D is unclear. CDR1 is WNHNN and CDR2 is SYGVQD in the germline V gene (reference sequence). V lost 1 base and J 2 bases, leaving 5 bases between the germline ends. This CDR3 comprises 13 residues. In DNA, the CDR3 is TGCGCCAGCAGTGAGTTTCGGAACTATGGCTACACCTTC. Protein: CASSEFRNYGYTF.

The V gene is TRBV6-6, the J gene TRBJ1-1; 12 bases agree with TRBD1. There are 15 residues in the CDR3. From germline, CDR1 is MNHNY and CDR2 SVGAGI (reference sequence). J was trimmed by 6 bases and V by 0 bases; bases with no gene match: 2. The chain's CDR3 is CASSYSGTGGAEAFF. The DNA of the CDR3 is TGTGCCAGCAGTTACTCGGGGACAGGGGGCGCTGAAGCTTTCTTT.

Only one count was recorded for this clone. The V and J genes are TRBV4-1 and TRBJ2-3, with 11 bases aligning to TRBD2. The CDR3 totals 16 residues. Germline lookup yields CDR1 MGHRA and CDR2 YSYEKL. Trimming took 6 bases from V and 2 from J; bases not matched to a gene: 7. CDR3: CASSHQLAGDTDTQYF. The CDR3 DNA follows: TGCGCCAGCAGTCATCAACTAGCGGGAGACACAGATACGCAGTATTTT.